Listed below are T cell receptor beta chains from one sample, sequenced in a study of early T cells in non-severe SARS-CoV-2 infection. Each CDR3 protein is one row after TCRdb ran MiXCR on the 5' RACE reads. The sample lists fewer than 85,000 distinct CDR3 sequences, roughly 13% seen once, with nearly 6% in the top ten. The sequenced material came from whole blood. Receptor source: an adult who was a healthcare worker with PCR-confirmed SARS-CoV-2 infection or an uninfected control (not recorded which). CDR3s include the opening cysteine and the closing phenylalanine or tryptophan. The order of the fields is CDR3 protein, CDR3 DNA, D gene, J gene, clone size, V gene. The D gene is left open where the match is weak. Size values are once, few and many counts, or a class for expanded clones, and some rows have none.

CDR3aa: CSVGRDGNTEAFF
CDR3nt: TGCAGCGTCGGCCGGGACGGGAACACTGAAGCTTTCTTT
d_gene: NA
j_gene: TRBJ1-1
abundance: many
v_gene: TRBV29-1

CDR3aa: CASSDPETLGTDTQYF
CDR3nt: TGTGCCAGCAGTGATCCGGAGACTTTGGGGACAGATACGCAGTATTTT
d_gene: NA
j_gene: TRBJ2-3
abundance: many
v_gene: TRBV2

CDR3aa: CASGLTGGAPADTQYF
CDR3nt: TGTGCTAGTGGTTTGACAGGGGGCGCTCCCGCAGATACGCAGTATTTT
d_gene: TRBD1
j_gene: TRBJ2-3
abundance: NA
v_gene: TRBV12-5

CDR3aa: CASSLSQANTEAFF
CDR3nt: TGTGCCAGCAGTTTGAGCCAGGCGAACACTGAAGCTTTCTTT
d_gene: NA
j_gene: TRBJ1-1
abundance: NA
v_gene: TRBV28

CDR3aa: CASSGDSLSNQPQHF
CDR3nt: TGTGCCAGCAGTGGAGACAGCCTTAGCAATCAGCCCCAGCATTTT
d_gene: NA
j_gene: TRBJ1-5
abundance: few
v_gene: TRBV2

CDR3aa: CASRRGTGELFF
CDR3nt: TGTGCCAGCAGGAGGGGCACCGGGGAGCTGTTTTTT
d_gene: NA
j_gene: TRBJ2-2
abundance: few
v_gene: TRBV9

CDR3aa: CASSLGGGWDTQYF
CDR3nt: TGTGCCAGCAGCTTAGGCGGGGGATGGGATACGCAGTATTTT
d_gene: TRBD2
j_gene: TRBJ2-3
abundance: NA
v_gene: TRBV11-2

CDR3aa: CASSFHGQAGSGNTIYF
CDR3nt: TGTGCCAGCAGTTTCCACGGACAGGCCGGCTCTGGAAACACCATATATTTT
d_gene: TRBD1
j_gene: TRBJ1-3
abundance: few
v_gene: TRBV6-5

CDR3aa: CATGLAGGNEQFF
CDR3nt: TGTGCCACAGGACTAGCGGGGGGAAATGAGCAGTTCTTC
d_gene: TRBD2
j_gene: TRBJ2-1
abundance: NA
v_gene: TRBV7-9

CDR3aa: CASRSTSGGSYNEQFF
CDR3nt: TGTGCCAGCAGGAGCACTAGCGGAGGCTCCTACAATGAGCAGTTCTTC
d_gene: TRBD2
j_gene: TRBJ2-1
abundance: NA
v_gene: TRBV27

CDR3aa: CASSYTLAGSSYNEQFF
CDR3nt: TGTGCCAGCAGTTACACCTTAGCGGGAAGCTCCTACAATGAGCAGTTCTTC
d_gene: TRBD2
j_gene: TRBJ2-1
abundance: few
v_gene: TRBV6-5

CDR3aa: CASRLALAGVGGEQFF
CDR3nt: TGTGCCAGCAGGTTGGCGCTAGCGGGAGTAGGAGGTGAGCAGTTCTTC
d_gene: TRBD2
j_gene: TRBJ2-1
abundance: many
v_gene: TRBV5-4

CDR3aa: CASADRGDQPQHF
CDR3nt: TGTGCCAGCGCGGACAGGGGGGATCAGCCCCAGCATTTT
d_gene: TRBD1
j_gene: TRBJ1-5
abundance: many
v_gene: TRBV6-6

CDR3aa: CASSPRLYSSYEQYF
CDR3nt: TGTGCCAGCAGCCCAAGGCTATATTCCTCCTACGAGCAGTACTTC
d_gene: NA
j_gene: TRBJ2-7
abundance: NA
v_gene: TRBV7-2

CDR3aa: CASSVEWSGRAMDF
CDR3nt: TGTGCCAGCAGCGTAGAATGGAGCGGGAGGGCGATGGATTTT
d_gene: TRBD2
j_gene: TRBJ2-3
abundance: few
v_gene: TRBV9

CDR3aa: CASSSDRDSYNEQFF
CDR3nt: TGTGCCAGCAGTTCTGACAGGGATTCCTACAATGAGCAGTTCTTC
d_gene: TRBD1
j_gene: TRBJ2-1
abundance: few
v_gene: TRBV27

CDR3aa: CASSPEKGEVGYTF
CDR3nt: TGTGCCAGCTCACCGGAAAAAGGGGAGGTTGGCTACACCTTC
d_gene: NA
j_gene: TRBJ1-2
abundance: few
v_gene: TRBV18

CDR3aa: CSAQENIQYF
CDR3nt: TGCAGTGCTCAGGAAAACATTCAGTACTTC
d_gene: NA
j_gene: TRBJ2-4
abundance: NA
v_gene: TRBV20-1

CDR3aa: CAISEWGGSTDTQYF
CDR3nt: TGTGCCATCAGTGAGTGGGGAGGTAGCACAGATACGCAGTATTTT
d_gene: NA
j_gene: TRBJ2-3
abundance: many
v_gene: TRBV10-3

CDR3aa: CASSLKFANTEAFF
CDR3nt: TGTGCCAGCAGCCTGAAATTTGCGAACACTGAAGCTTTCTTT
d_gene: NA
j_gene: TRBJ1-1
abundance: few
v_gene: TRBV5-5

CDR3aa: CASSQGVGLAGDTTGELFF
CDR3nt: TGTGCCAGCAGCCAAGGGGTCGGACTAGCGGGGGACACCACCGGGGAGCTGTTTTTT
d_gene: TRBD2
j_gene: TRBJ2-2
abundance: NA
v_gene: TRBV3-1

CDR3aa: CSGGPPYEQYF
CDR3nt: TGTTCGGGGGGGCCACCCTACGAGCAGTACTTC
d_gene: TRBD2
j_gene: TRBJ2-7
abundance: NA
v_gene: TRBV6-6

CDR3aa: CASSVEQSKETQYF
CDR3nt: TGTGCCAGCAGCGTAGAACAGTCTAAGGAGACCCAGTACTTC
d_gene: NA
j_gene: TRBJ2-5
abundance: few
v_gene: TRBV9

CDR3aa: CASSQEHGLAATDTQYF
CDR3nt: TGTGCCAGCAGCCAAGAACACGGACTAGCGGCCACAGATACGCAGTATTTT
d_gene: TRBD2
j_gene: TRBJ2-3
abundance: NA
v_gene: TRBV3-1

CDR3aa: CSVAEITAGELFF
CDR3nt: TGCAGCGTTGCAGAAATCACTGCCGGGGAGCTGTTTTTT
d_gene: NA
j_gene: TRBJ2-2
abundance: NA
v_gene: TRBV29-1

CDR3aa: CASSWEDIQETQYF
CDR3nt: TGTGCCAGCAGCTGGGAAGATATCCAAGAGACCCAGTACTTC
d_gene: NA
j_gene: TRBJ2-5
abundance: NA
v_gene: TRBV7-9

CDR3aa: CSGRGRETQYF
CDR3nt: TGCAGTGGGAGGGGGCGAGAGACCCAGTACTTC
d_gene: NA
j_gene: TRBJ2-5
abundance: few
v_gene: TRBV20-1

CDR3aa: CVSSSRQGAYGELFF
CDR3nt: TGTGTCAGTAGTAGCCGACAGGGGGCATACGGGGAGCTGTTTTTT
d_gene: TRBD1
j_gene: TRBJ2-2
abundance: NA
v_gene: TRBV19

CDR3aa: CASSPDRGGPPQHF
CDR3nt: TGTGCCAGCTCACCCGACAGGGGTGGCCCGCCCCAGCATTTT
d_gene: TRBD1
j_gene: TRBJ1-5
abundance: NA
v_gene: TRBV18

CDR3aa: CSARGGEYPSYEQYF
CDR3nt: TGCAGCGCCCGAGGGGGAGAGTATCCTTCCTACGAGCAGTACTTC
d_gene: NA
j_gene: TRBJ2-7
abundance: once
v_gene: TRBV29-1

CDR3aa: CASTHRGEETQYF
CDR3nt: TGTGCCAGCACCCATCGCGGGGAGGAGACCCAGTACTTC
d_gene: NA
j_gene: TRBJ2-5
abundance: few
v_gene: TRBV6-6